A selection of T cell receptor beta chains follows, all from one sample in a study of T cell responses to AZD1222 COVID-19 vaccine. The repertoire was sequenced with immunoSEQ multiplex PCR; TCRdb's copy has only in-frame clones and lacks some. The sample lists 100,000 or so clones; around 95% were seen once. The sample in question was peripheral blood, obtained on day 0 of AZD1222 vaccination. Source of these receptors: an adult in good health. CDR3s include the opening cysteine and the closing phenylalanine or tryptophan. A D gene is named only where the DNA matches it firmly.

V gene	D gene	J gene	CDR3 protein	CDR3 DNA
TRBV20-1	-	TRBJ2-3	CSALTDTQYF	TGCAGTGCACTGACAGATACGCAGTATTTT
TRBV2	-	TRBJ1-5	CASSQGYSNQPQHF	TGTGCCAGCAGTCAGGGGTATAGCAATCAGCCCCAGCATTTT
TRBV6-1	-	TRBJ2-4	CASSEAGRDIQYF	TGTGCCAGCAGTGAAGCGGGGCGGGACATTCAGTACTTC
TRBV3-1/TRBV3-2	TRBD2	TRBJ2-1	CASSQDGLAGHYNEQFF	TGTGCCAGCAGCCAAGACGGATTAGCGGGACACTACAATGAGCAGTTCTTC
TRBV5-1	TRBD1	TRBJ2-5	CASSPPDRKETQYF	TGCGCCAGCAGCCCCCCGGACAGGAAAGAGACCCAGTACTTC
TRBV3-1/TRBV3-2	TRBD2	TRBJ2-2	CASSTLAEKNTGELFF	TGTGCCAGCAGCACCCTAGCGGAAAAGAACACCGGGGAGCTGTTTTTT
TRBV28	-	TRBJ1-2	CASSFPSRGHYGYTF	TGTGCCAGCAGTTTCCCCAGCAGGGGCCACTATGGCTACACCTTC
TRBV9	-	TRBJ1-6	CASSSLPGGGSPLHF	TGTGCCAGCAGCTCCCTCCCGGGGGGGGGCTCACCCCTCCACTTT
TRBV6-5	-	TRBJ2-7	CASSYSGSVYEQYF	TGTGCCAGCAGTTACTCCGGATCTGTCTACGAGCAGTACTTC
TRBV4-1	-	TRBJ1-2	CASSRGRRDDYGYTF	TGCGCCAGCAGCCGAGGTCGGCGGGACGACTATGGCTACACCTTC
TRBV19	-	TRBJ1-5	CASKGPGNFNQPQHF	TGTGCCAGTAAAGGTCCGGGGAATTTTAATCAGCCCCAGCATTTT
TRBV25-1	TRBD1	TRBJ1-5	CASSGPTGRSNQPQHF	TGTGCCAGCAGTGGACCGACAGGGCGGAGCAATCAGCCCCAGCATTTT
TRBV11-2	TRBD2	TRBJ2-1	CASGNSGGANEQFF	TGTGCCAGCGGTAATAGCGGGGGGGCAAACGAGCAGTTCTTC
TRBV2	TRBD1	TRBJ2-7	CASSQTGGDYEQYF	TGTGCCAGCAGCCAGACAGGGGGGGACTACGAGCAGTACTTC
TRBV30	-	TRBJ1-2	CAFSPRTSLWGYTF	TGTGCCTTTTCCCCGCGGACATCTCTTTGGGGCTACACCTTC
TRBV5-1	-	TRBJ2-3	CASSLDGTSPDTQYF	TGCGCCAGCAGCTTGGACGGGACGAGTCCGGATACGCAGTATTTT
TRBV6-6	TRBD1	TRBJ1-3	CASSSQGRGPGNTIYF	TGTGCCAGCAGTTCCCAGGGCAGGGGGCCTGGAAACACCATATATTTT